The rows below give T cell receptor beta chains drawn from one sample of a study of regulatory and conventional T cells in RAG deficiency. Clones were read by immunoSEQ multiplex PCR, and TCRdb kept only the in-frame ones, dropping some. The table records more than 20,000 clones, 85% to 95% of them present only once. These data are also associated with another study on regulatory T cells.

Sequencing was done on a sample of CD4+ T cells sorted from blood. These TCRs come from a human donor in good health. CDR3s include the opening cysteine and the closing phenylalanine or tryptophan. The D gene is left open where the match is weak. Not every row has a clone size; where given, it reads once, few, many or a size class.

>TRBD2|TRBJ2-1|TRBV11-2|NA
TGTGCCAGCAGCGGATGGGGGAGGGCCTACAATGAGCAGTTCTTC
CASSGWGRAYNEQFF
>NA|TRBJ1-5|TRBV6-5|NA
TGTGCCAGCAGTTACGCTGGGGGCAATCAGCCCCAGCATTTT
CASSYAGGNQPQHF
>NA|TRBJ2-1|TRBV14|NA
TGTGCCAGCAGTGGGGTGTGGGAGCAGTTCTTC
CASSGVWEQFF
>TRBD1|TRBJ1-1|TRBV2|NA
TGTGCCAGCAACCAGGGGGCTTCAGGCTACACTGAAGCTTTCTTT
CASNQGASGYTEAFF
>NA|TRBJ2-3|TRBV7-8|NA
TGTGCCAGCAGCTTAGGTCGACGGGTAACTAGCACAGATACGCAGTATTTT
CASSLGRRVTSTDTQYF
>TRBD1|TRBJ2-7|TRBV10-3|once
TGTGCCATCAGTGATCCGGGACAGGTCTCCTACGAGCAGTACTTC
CAISDPGQVSYEQYF
>TRBD2|TRBJ2-1|TRBV7-9|NA
TGTGCCAGCAGCTTTTGGCGGGAGGGATCTAATGAGCAGTTCTTC
CASSFWREGSNEQFF
>NA|TRBJ2-5|TRBV7-2|once
TGTGCCAGCAGCCGGGACCAACAAGAGACCCAGTACTTC
CASSRDQQETQYF
>NA|TRBJ2-5|TRBV6-6|NA
TGTGCCAGCACTAGACTGGAGGGAGAGACCCAGTACTTC
CASTRLEGETQYF
>NA|TRBJ1-6|TRBV6-5|NA
TGTGCCAGCAGTTACTCGACGGTGTCAGGGGTAAACCCCCTCCACTTT
CASSYSTVSGVNPLHF
>NA|TRBJ1-5|TRBV6-5|NA
TGTGCCAGCAGCTCTGACAAATTTAATCAGCCCCAGCATTTT
CASSSDKFNQPQHF
>NA|TRBJ1-6|TRBV6-5|NA
TGTGCCAGCAGAAAAAGGGAGGAGGCCCTCCACTTT
CASRKREEALHF
>TRBD2|TRBJ2-1|TRBV5-6|NA
TGTGCCAGCAGCTTGTATGCGGGAGATGAGCAGTTCTTC
CASSLYAGDEQFF
>NA|TRBJ1-1|TRBV5-1|NA
TGCGCCAGCAGCTTGCAAGGGAGAACTGAAGCTTTCTTT
CASSLQGRTEAFF
>NA|TRBJ2-7|TRBV6-5|NA
TGTGCCAGCAGTACCGGTCGGACCTCCTACGAGCAGTACTTC
CASSTGRTSYEQYF
>NA|TRBJ1-5|TRBV20-1|NA
TGCAGTGTTCCGGCCGGGATTCTGGTGCATTTT
CSVPAGILVHF
>NA|TRBJ1-5|TRBV6-1|few
TGTGCCAGCAGTGGGGGATTGGGTTCGGGCAATCAGCCCCAGCATTTT
CASSGGLGSGNQPQHF
>TRBD1|TRBJ2-3|TRBV4-1|NA
TGCGCCAGCAGCCGTATGACAGGGGGAGATACGCAGTATTTT
CASSRMTGGDTQYF
>NA|TRBJ2-5|TRBV11-1|NA
TGTGCCAGCAGCTTAGATGCAGGGTACCAAGAGACCCAGTACTTC
CASSLDAGYQETQYF
>TRBD1|TRBJ2-5|TRBV6-5|once
TGTGCCAGCAGTTACCAGGAGGGACAGGGCCGACGAGCCCAGTACTTC
CASSYQEGQGRRAQYF
>NA|TRBJ1-1|TRBV6-1|once
TGTGCCAGCAGTCAGGGACGGCCGAACACTGAAGCTTTCTTT
CASSQGRPNTEAFF
>NA|TRBJ2-3|TRBV6-6|NA
TGTGCCAGTCGACCAAGCGAAACTAGCACAGATACGCAGTATTTT
CASRPSETSTDTQYF
>NA|TRBJ2-1|TRBV4-1|NA
TGCGCCAGCAGCCACACGGGGGTGGTGAGGCGGAATGAGCAGTTCTTC
CASSHTGVVRRNEQFF
>NA|TRBJ2-3|TRBV5-1|NA
TGCGCCAGCAGCTTGGCGCCGGGACAAGGTCAACATACGCAGTATTTT
CASSLAPGQGQHTQYF
>NA|TRBJ2-1|TRBV6-1|NA
TGTGCCAGCACTGGACTCCTTGTCGATGAGCAGTTCTTC
CASTGLLVDEQFF
>NA|TRBJ1-4|TRBV7-9|NA
TGTGCCAGCAGCCTGGACGGACCTAATGAAAAACTGTTTTTT
CASSLDGPNEKLFF
>NA|TRBJ2-7|TRBV28|NA
TGTGCCAGCAGTTCAACCGGTCAGGGGAATGTTTACGAGCAGTACTTC
CASSSTGQGNVYEQYF
>TRBD1|TRBJ2-7|TRBV19|NA
TGTGCCAGCCGGGACAGAGCCTACGAGCAGTACTTC
CASRDRAYEQYF
>NA|TRBJ1-2|TRBV9|NA
TGTGCCAGCAGCGTAGAGGGCGCCGGCTATGGCTACACCTTC
CASSVEGAGYGYTF
>NA|TRBJ2-4|TRBV27|NA
TGTGCCAGCAGTCCGTGGGGGGAGTTAAACATTCAGTACTTC
CASSPWGELNIQYF
>NA|TRBJ1-4|TRBV10-3|NA
TGTGCCATCACCACCCGGGACACCTATGAAAAACTGTTTTTT
CAITTRDTYEKLFF
>NA|TRBJ1-1|TRBV10-3|NA
TGTGCCATCAGTAGGGGGATCGCCACTGAAGCTTTCTTT
CAISRGIATEAFF
>TRBD1|TRBJ2-2|TRBV2|NA
TGTGCCAGCAGTGCACAGGGGGCGGCCGGGGAGCTGTTTTTT
CASSAQGAAGELFF
>NA|TRBJ2-1|TRBV6-1|NA
TGTGCCAGCAGTGATGGTCAGAGCTCCTACAATGAGCAGTTCTTC
CASSDGQSSYNEQFF
>NA|TRBJ1-2|TRBV19|NA
TGTGCCAGTAGTATAGATTCGAGACAGACCGCAAACTACACCTTC
CASSIDSRQTANYTF
>NA|TRBJ2-7|TRBV19|NA
TGTGCCAGTAGTATAAGGGGAAGCGAGCAGTACTTC
CASSIRGSEQYF
>NA|TRBJ2-7|TRBV6-6|NA
TGTGCCAGCAGTACCGGGTGGGCGGGTGGTTCCTACGAGCAGTACTTC
CASSTGWAGGSYEQYF
>TRBD2|TRBJ2-1|TRBV19|NA
TGTGCCAGTAGTATGTTGCAGGGAGGGTACAATGAGCAATTCTTC
CASSMLQGGYNEQFF
>TRBD2|TRBJ2-1|TRBV30|NA
TGTGCCTGGAGTGTAGGACTAGCTGATGAGCAGTTCTTC
CAWSVGLADEQFF
>TRBD1|TRBJ1-5|TRBV4-1|NA
TGCGCCAGCAGCCAAGATCAGGGGGGCTCCAATCAGCCCCAGCATTTT
CASSQDQGGSNQPQHF
>TRBD1|TRBJ1-2|TRBV2|NA
TGTGCCAGCAGTGGGGGACAGATCTTAGGCGGCTACACCTTC
CASSGGQILGGYTF
>NA|TRBJ2-5|TRBV5-1|NA
TGCGCCAGCACGCAGGGGGTAGCGGGACGGTGGGAGACCCAGTACTTC
CASTQGVAGRWETQYF
>TRBD2|TRBJ2-1|TRBV6-5|NA
TGTGCCAGCACCTCGGGACTAGCGGCCTACAATGAGCAGTTCTTC
CASTSGLAAYNEQFF
>TRBD1|TRBJ2-1|TRBV7-2|NA
TGTGCCAGCAGCTTAGCGGCAGGGGGCAATGAGCAGTTCTTC
CASSLAAGGNEQFF
>NA|TRBJ2-2|TRBV10-3|NA
TGTGCCATCAACTACAGGGAGACCGGGGAGCTGTTTTTT
CAINYRETGELFF
>NA|TRBJ1-5|TRBV25-1|NA
TGTGCCAGCAGTGACTCCCGGGACCTCCCCTACAGCAATCAGCCCCAGCATTTT
CASSDSRDLPYSNQPQHF
>TRBD1|TRBJ1-2|TRBV28|few
TGTGCCAGCAGGGACAGGGGCCAGACTCTATATGGCTACACCTTC
CASRDRGQTLYGYTF
>NA|TRBJ2-5|TRBV5-1|NA
TGCGCCAGCAGCCCGACCAGGGAAGAGACCCAGTACTTC
CASSPTREETQYF
>NA|TRBJ1-1|TRBV6-1|NA
TGTGCCAGCAGTCTAGGGGCAGCCTCCCGTCGGACTTTCTTT
CASSLGAASRRTFF
>TRBD2|TRBJ2-7|TRBV7-2|NA
TGTGCCAGCAGCTTAGAAGCGGGGGAAACCTACGAGCAGTACTTC
CASSLEAGETYEQYF
>TRBD1|TRBJ2-3|TRBV2|NA
TGTGCCAGCAGTCCGTCCGGGACAGGGTCTACAGATACGCAGTATTTT
CASSPSGTGSTDTQYF
>NA|TRBJ2-3|TRBV7-8|NA
TGTGCCAGCAGCTTAGTTGTAAACCCATTGACAGATACGCAGTATTTT
CASSLVVNPLTDTQYF
>NA|TRBJ1-1|TRBV2|NA
TGTGCCAGCAGTCCAGGGGATTTCGGCACTGAAGCTTTCTTT
CASSPGDFGTEAFF
>NA|TRBJ1-6|TRBV12-1|NA
TGTGCCAGCAGCCTATATGCCGGGACAGACAATTCACCCCTCCACTTT
CASSLYAGTDNSPLHF
>NA|TRBJ1-1|TRBV28|NA
TGTGCCAGCAGCACGAACACTGAAGCTTTCTTT
CASSTNTEAFF
>TRBD1|TRBJ1-1|TRBV6-1|NA
TGTGCCAGCAGAGCCGGGACAGCAAACACTGAAGCTTTCTTT
CASRAGTANTEAFF
>TRBD1|TRBJ1-1|TRBV25-1|NA
TGTGCCAGCAGTGGAGGGACAGGGGAGACTGAAGCTTTCTTT
CASSGGTGETEAFF